The rows below give T cell receptor beta chains drawn from one sample of a study of human T cells and chemical hapten exposure. Each CDR3 protein is one row after TCRdb ran MiXCR on the RACE reads. The data hold roughly 180,000 distinct CDR3 sequences, with approximately 14% observed a single time. Source: whole blood, taken in connection with sensitization to the hapten diphenylcyclopropenone (DPC). These receptors were taken from a woman aged 25-40 years with alopecia areata. Some clones in this sample may be carry-over from other donors' samples. The CDR3 runs from the conserved cysteine through the conserved F or W. Fields, in order: D gene, clone size, V gene, J gene, CDR3 DNA, CDR3 protein. The D gene is left open where the match is weak. Clone size is given for some rows only: seen once, a few or many times, or a class if the clone is expanded.

NA	few	TRBV6-5	TRBJ1-2	TGTGCCAGCAGCAAGAGGAGCGGAACAGGGCAATTTATACGGGGCTACACCTTC	CASSKRSGTGQFIRGYTF
TRBD2	NA	TRBV7-9	TRBJ2-1	TGTGCCAGCAGCTTAGCCGGGACTAGGGGATCGGGTTTCGAGTTCTTC	CASSLAGTRGSGFEFF
TRBD1	NA	TRBV11-1	TRBJ2-1	TGTGCCAGCAGCCCCACCAACACAGGGGGTGAGCAGTTCTTC	CASSPTNTGGEQFF
NA	NA	TRBV6-2/TRBV6-3	TRBJ2-1	TGTGCCAGCAGTTCCCGACTAGTCAAGTTCTTC	CASSSRLVKFF
NA	many	TRBV27	TRBJ1-4	TGTGCCAGCAGGGAGCGGCTGACAGACGGGCTAGGGGAAAAACTGTTTTTT	CASRERLTDGLGEKLFF
NA	NA	TRBV11-2	TRBJ1-5	TGTGCCAGCAGCTTAGGTAGCCACTCCAATCAGCCCCAGCATTTT	CASSLGSHSNQPQHF
TRBD2	NA	TRBV7-2	TRBJ2-1	TGTGCCAGCAGCTTAGGGGCGCCCAGCGGGAGCTCCTACAATGAGCAGTTCTTC	CASSLGAPSGSSYNEQFF
NA	NA	TRBV29-1	TRBJ1-6	TGCAGCGTATCACGGGACCTTAATTCACCCCTCCACTTT	CSVSRDLNSPLHF
TRBD1	few	TRBV7-9	TRBJ1-2	TGTGCCAGCAGGGGGACAGGGTTCGACGGCTACACCTTC	CASRGTGFDGYTF
TRBD1	few	TRBV3-1	TRBJ2-2	TGTGCCAGCAGCCTCACAGGGGGGACGAACACCGGGGAGCTGTTTTTT	CASSLTGGTNTGELFF
TRBD2	many	TRBV9	TRBJ2-5	TGTGCCAGCAGCGTCGGGACTAGCGGAAAAGAGACCCAGTACTTC	CASSVGTSGKETQYF
TRBD1	few	TRBV20-1	TRBJ2-5	TGCAGTGCTGGTACTACAGGGGGCCACTTCGAGACCCAGTACTTC	CSAGTTGGHFETQYF
TRBD2	few	TRBV6-1	TRBJ2-2	TGTGCCAGCAGGGGGCTAGCGGGAAACACCGGGGAGCTGTTTTTT	CASRGLAGNTGELFF
NA	many	TRBV11-3	TRBJ1-2	TGTGCCAGCAGCTTAGATTGGAAAACAGATGGCTACACCTTC	CASSLDWKTDGYTF
NA	NA	TRBV12-3/TRBV12-4	TRBJ2-2	TGTACCAGCCAGGACCAGAACACCGGGGAGCTGTTTTTT	CTSQDQNTGELFF
NA	NA	TRBV5-1	TRBJ2-1	TGCGCCAGCAGCTACTCTAGTTATCCTCTTCTTGGGAATGAGCAGTTCTTC	CASSYSSYPLLGNEQFF
TRBD2	few	TRBV2	TRBJ2-5	TGTGCCAGCGGGGGACTAGCGGGGTCGAATCAAGAGACCCAGTACTTC	CASGGLAGSNQETQYF
NA	few	TRBV12-3/TRBV12-4	TRBJ1-5	TGTGCCAGCAGTTTAGAGAGAGGGGGAAGCAATCAGCCCCAGCATTTT	CASSLERGGSNQPQHF
NA	few	TRBV6-6	TRBJ2-7	TGTGCCAGCGTAAATAGCGACCGCTCCTACGAGCAGTACTTC	CASVNSDRSYEQYF